This T cell receptor beta chain was recovered during a study of blood T cell repertoires in COVID-19. Overall study context: Samples came from the United States, Italy and Spain, spanning acute and convalescent COVID-19.

Participants were aged roughly 18 to 90 years, lived in over 20 US areas, and enrolled virtually. Participant-given clinical history determined each cohort assignment. Sequenced by immunoSEQ multiplex PCR; TCRdb stores in-frame clones only, minus some. The sample contains about 280,000 clones, about 83% of which appear only once. Germline V lookup: CDR1 SGHTA, CDR2 FQGNSA. The CDR3 runs 12 residues. V shed 3 bases and J shed 5 bases, with 7 bases lying between them. This sequence originates from a woman in her forties who had recovered from COVID-19. Material for sequencing was PBMCs or T cells enriched from blood (not recorded which). J is TRBJ2-5 and V is TRBV7-2; D uncertain. The CDR3 spells CASSFAVETQYF. DNA for the CDR3: TGTGCCAGCAGCTTTGCGGTGGAGACCCAGTACTTC.